This entry lists 20 T cell receptor beta chains sequenced from one sample in a study of radiation and T cells in renal cell carcinoma. This table comes from immunoSEQ multiplex PCR, and its TCRdb copy is limited to in-frame clones, with some not included. The sample has 150,000 or so clones, 88% seen once. Time point of the sample: baseline pretreatment blood. Documented treatment: 15 Gy SBRT to primary tumor, nephrectomy 4 weeks later. The specimen was blood, collected from a patient whose treatment included radiotherapy and nephrectomy. Receptors were obtained from a woman aged 70-85 years with renal cell carcinoma.

This chain links TRBV14 with TRBJ2-7; perhaps TRBD1 as D (6 bases). Looked up from germline, CDR1 is SGHDN and CDR2 is FVKESK. V was clipped by 5 bases and J by 7 bases, with 24 bases between them. CDR3 length equals 16 residues. The DNA of the CDR3 is TGTGCCAGCAGCAAACAGGGTGTGACCTCCCCTGGGGAGCAGTACTTC. Its translation: CASSKQGVTSPGEQYF. Full variable domain (missing parts from reference TRBV14 and TRBJ2-7): EAGVTQFPSHSVIEKGQTVTLRCDPISGHDNLYWYRRVMGKEIKFLLHFVKESKQDESGMPNNRFLAERTGGTYSTLKVQPAELEDSGVYFCASSKQGVTSPGEQYFGPGTRLTVT.

This clone was seen more than once but under ten times. The chain combines TRBV25-1 with TRBJ2-5; the D is unclear. Germline V gene data show CDR1 as MGHDK and CDR2 as SYGVNS. The CDR3 is 15 residues long. V dropped 8 bases and J dropped 2 bases, with 18 bases sitting between them. The CDR3, as DNA: TGTGCCAGCGAGCAGCCCAGAGGTTGGCAAGAGACCCAGTACTTC. Encoded protein: CASEQPRGWQETQYF.

This chain connects TRBV29-1 to TRBJ1-2; D is unclear. CDR1 SQVTM and CDR2 ANQGSEA come from the germline V gene. The CDR3 loop spans 10 amino acids. The germline V and J ends were trimmed by 3 bases and 10 bases, with 9 bases remaining between them. The CDR3 region is CSVDPRAYTF. The CDR3 nucleotides are TGCAGCGTTGACCCCCGAGCCTACACCTTC.

This chain connects TRBV9 to TRBJ1-2; D gene unclear. CDR1 is SGDLS, CDR2 YYNGEE, per germline. This CDR3 spans 14 amino acids. V gave up 4 bases and J gave up 8 bases, with 18 bases separating them. CDR3 region: CASSPRVRTAGYTF. The CDR3 region has the DNA TGTGCCAGCAGCCCCCGGGTCCGAACGGCGGGCTACACCTTC.

This chain connects TRBV28 to TRBJ1-2; D is perhaps TRBD1 (5 bases). Germline lookup yields CDR1 MDHEN and CDR2 SYDVKM. Between the trimmed V and J ends, which lost 8 bases and 4 bases, there was a span of 14 bases. The CDR3 runs 13 residues. CDR3 protein: CASGGATLYGYTF. DNA of the CDR3: TGTGCCAGCGGTGGGGCGACTCTCTATGGCTACACCTTC.

The chain recombines TRBV11-3 with TRBJ2-7, with a weak D call TRBD2 (5 bases). The CDR3 covers 12 residues. CDR1 is SGHNT and CDR2 is YENEEA in the germline V gene. The germline V and J ends were trimmed by 5 bases and 4 bases, with 9 bases remaining between them. CDR3 in amino acids: CASSPSGYEQYF. Here the CDR3 DNA reads TGTGCCAGCAGCCCCTCGGGGTACGAGCAGTACTTC. The variable domain in full, with the rest retrieved from reference TRBV11-3 and TRBJ2-7, is EAGVVQSPRYKIIEKKQPVAFWCNPISGHNTLYWYLQNLGQGPELLIRYENEEAVDDSQLPKDRFSAERLKGVDSTLKIQPAELGDSAVYLCASSPSGYEQYFGPGTRLTVT.

Regarding this clone: The same CDR3 arises from other DNA sequences in this sample as well. The gene calls are TRBV19 and TRBJ2-3; D is ambiguous. This CDR3 is built from 11 residues. Germline lookup yields CDR1 LNHDA and CDR2 SQIVND (reference sequence). V was trimmed by 5 bases and J by 5 bases, leaving 5 bases between them. The CDR3 is CASSRGDTQYF. CDR3 DNA: TGTGCCAGTAGTCGCGGAGATACGCAGTATTTT.

The chain combines TRBV28 with TRBJ1-2; D is unresolved. The ends were cut back, 4 bases at V and 4 bases at J, with 4 bases in the middle. The germline CDR1 and CDR2 sequences are MDHEN and SYDVKM. This CDR3 comprises 11 residues. The CDR3 reads CASSWGYGYTF. The CDR3 nucleotides read TGTGCCAGCAGTTGGGGCTATGGCTACACCTTC.

The rearrangement joins TRBV6-5 to TRBJ2-1; D uncertain. Trimming pared 5 bases from V and 6 bases from J, leaving 8 bases between. This CDR3 region has 12 residues. Germline V gene sequence: CDR1 MNHEY, CDR2 SVGAGI. Here the CDR3 reads CASSPYGNEQFF. The CDR3 DNA reads as TGTGCCAGCAGTCCCTACGGCAATGAGCAGTTCTTC.

This clone was detected only once. The J gene is TRBJ1-2, the V gene TRBV4-3, with a possible D match to TRBD1 (6 bases). Trimming stripped 0 bases from V and 8 bases from J, with 13 bases between. The CDR3 extends over 14 amino acids. Germline values: CDR1 LGHNA, CDR2 YSLEER. Here the CDR3 DNA reads TGCGCCAGCAGCCAAGACGGGGGGCTAGGGGGCTACACCTTC. It translates to CASSQDGGLGGYTF.

V gene TRBV6-1 combines with J gene TRBJ1-6, with a possible D match to TRBD1 (5 bases). The length of the CDR3 is 13 residues. Per germline, CDR1 MNHNS and CDR2 SASEGT. With 3 bases removed from V and 9 bases from J, the gap between germline ends came to 9 bases. The CDR3 here is CASSDRVFSPLHF. Here the CDR3 DNA reads TGTGCCAGCAGTGACAGGGTATTTTCACCCCTCCACTTT.

Only one count was recorded for this clone. The J gene is TRBJ2-7, the V gene TRBV9, with 10 bases matching TRBD2. The CDR3 sequence is 15 residues long. The trim removed 0 bases at V and 0 bases at J, leaving 0 bases unmatched. The germline V gene has CDR1 SGDLS and CDR2 YYNGEE. The CDR3: CASSVGLAGSYEQYF. CDR3 DNA sequence: TGTGCCAGCAGCGTAGGACTAGCGGGCTCCTACGAGCAGTACTTC.

The V call is TRBV29-1, the J call TRBJ1-2; TRBD1 aligns across 10 bases. Per the germline V gene, CDR1 is SQVTM and CDR2 is ANQGSEA. CDR3 length: 13 residues. V was clipped by 3 bases and J by 7 bases; unmatched bases: 5. In DNA form, the CDR3 reads TGCAGCGTTGACGACAGGGGGCTGTTTGGCTACACCTTC. Protein sequence: CSVDDRGLFGYTF.

The V call is TRBV5-8, the J call TRBJ1-2; D unclear. Germline V gene data show CDR1 as SGHTS and CDR2 as YDEGEE. Trimming stripped 0 bases from V and 8 bases from J, with 5 bases between. The CDR3 runs 11 residues. The CDR3 DNA reads as TGTGCCAGCAGCTTGGTGGGGGGCTACACCTTC. This gives the protein CASSLVGGYTF.

A few counts support this clone. The V call is TRBV30, the J call TRBJ1-6; perhaps TRBD1 as D (5 bases). This CDR3 has 14 residues. Germline V gene lookup returns CDR1 GTSNPN and CDR2 SVGIG (reference sequence). V was shortened by 0 bases and J by 9 bases, with 12 bases between the two germline ends. CDR3 loop: CAWSVPGLSSPLHF. In DNA form, the CDR3 reads TGTGCCTGGAGTGTACCGGGACTAAGTTCACCCCTCCACTTT.

V usage is TRBV19 and J usage is TRBJ2-5, with 8 nucleotides matching TRBD1. The CDR3 runs 15 residues. V was clipped by 6 bases and J by 6 bases; unmatched bases: 12. CDR1 LNHDA and CDR2 SQIVND come from the germline V gene (reference sequence). In DNA, the CDR3 is TGTGCCAGTAGCTTAAAAGGACAGGGCGTGAAGACCCAGTACTTC. It translates to CASSLKGQGVKTQYF.

The chain links TRBV2 to TRBJ2-3; D remains ambiguous. CDR3 length: 11 amino acids. Trimming cost V 8 bases and J 3 bases, with 6 bases left between them. Per germline, CDR1 SNHLY and CDR2 FYNNEI. The CDR3: CASGLTDTQYF. In DNA form, the CDR3 reads TGTGCCAGCGGCTTAACAGATACGCAGTATTTT.

Comments on this clone: A read error may account for a junction end that differs from germline. The rearrangement uses TRBV29-1 and TRBJ2-7; weak D call: TRBD1 (6 bases). This CDR3 spans 11 amino acids. CDR1 and CDR2 from the germline V gene are SQVTM and ANQGSEA. This CDR3 reads CGVVNRDEQYF. DNA for the CDR3: TGCGGCGTAGTGAACAGGGACGAGCAGTACTTC.

The CDR3 is CASSLLSGGFTGELFF. Written as DNA, the CDR3 is TGTGCCAGCAGTTTACTTAGCGGGGGGTTCACCGGGGAGCTGTTTTTT. V usage is TRBV27 and J usage is TRBJ2-2, with 10 bases aligning to TRBD2. Trimming took 2 bases from V and 4 from J; bases not matched to a gene: 4. This CDR3 contains 16 residues. In germline, CDR1 is MNHEY, CDR2 SMNVEV (reference sequence).

CDR3 nucleotides: TGTGCCAGCAGCCGGCAGGGCCGCGACGAGCAGTACTTC. This sequence encodes CASSRQGRDEQYF. This rearrangement joins TRBV5-4 to TRBJ2-7; D may be TRBD1 (5 bases). Germline V lookup: CDR1 SGHNT, CDR2 YYREEE (reference sequence). CDR3 length equals 13 residues. The V gene lost 4 bases and the J gene lost 5 bases, with 13 bases spanning the gap.